This entry describes one TCR beta chain. Though nominally healthy at sampling, donors likely had unrecorded immune exposures. 13 Jbeta primers and 60 Vbeta primers were used for the PCR. Sequencing was performed with immunoSEQ multiplex PCR; in TCRdb, only in-frame clones are kept and a portion is missing. The ten top clones account for 1.5% to 2%, within a sample of 150,000 or so clones. Germline CDR1 reads MGHRA; CDR2 reads YSYEKL. Trimming took off 5 bases at V and 0 bases at J, with 11 bases between the two ends. CDR3 size: 15 residues. The data originate from a study of cytomegalovirus exposure and HLA in healthy donors.

This chain uses TRBV4-1 with TRBJ2-1; perhaps TRBD1 as D (5 bases). The TCR sequence derives from a woman between 45 and 60 years old in good health and CMV-seronegative. Input material: PBMCs. The CDR3 sequence: CASSLGVNSYNEQFF. The CDR3 region has the DNA TGCGCCAGCAGCTTAGGGGTGAACTCCTACAATGAGCAGTTCTTC.